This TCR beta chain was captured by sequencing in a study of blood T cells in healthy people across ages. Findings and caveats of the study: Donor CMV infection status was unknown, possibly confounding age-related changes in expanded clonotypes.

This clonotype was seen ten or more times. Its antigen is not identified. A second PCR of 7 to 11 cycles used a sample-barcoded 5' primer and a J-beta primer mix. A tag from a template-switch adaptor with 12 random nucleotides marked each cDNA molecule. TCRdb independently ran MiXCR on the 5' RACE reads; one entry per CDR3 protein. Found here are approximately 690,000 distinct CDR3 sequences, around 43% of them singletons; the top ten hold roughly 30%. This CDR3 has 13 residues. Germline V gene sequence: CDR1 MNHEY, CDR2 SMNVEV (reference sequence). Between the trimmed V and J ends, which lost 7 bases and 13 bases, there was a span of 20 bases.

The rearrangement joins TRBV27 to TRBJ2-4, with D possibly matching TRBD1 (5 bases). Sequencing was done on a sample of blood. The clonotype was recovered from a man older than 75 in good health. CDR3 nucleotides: TGTGCCAGCATTAGGCCAGGGTCTTTGGAGCAGTACTTC. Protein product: CASIRPGSLEQYF.